The 2 T cell receptor beta chains listed next were all sequenced from one sample in a study of somatic mutations in cytotoxic T cells in rheumatoid arthritis. Generated by immunoSEQ multiplex PCR, the TCRdb table keeps only in-frame clones and is missing some. The table shows about 12,000 clones, with roughly four fifths occurring only once. The sample consisted of CD8+ T cells sorted from blood. These receptors came from an older woman in good health.

This chain links TRBV7-9 with TRBJ2-3; 7 positions agree with TRBD1. Germline V gene sequence: CDR1 SEHNR, CDR2 FQNEAQ (reference sequence). The V segment lost 5 bases and the J segment 1 base; nucleotides outside the gene matches: 6. The CDR3 contains 15 residues. The CDR3 sequence: CASSLNRGGTDTQYF. Written as DNA, the CDR3 is TGTGCCAGCAGCCTTAACAGGGGTGGCACAGATACGCAGTATTTT. The complete variable domain, with remaining parts taken from reference TRBV7-9 and TRBJ2-3, reads DTGVSQNPRHKITKRGQNVTFRCDPISEHNRLYWYRQTLGQGPEFLTYFQNEAQLEKSRLLSDRFSAERPKGSFSTLEIQRTEQGDSAMYLCASSLNRGGTDTQYFGPGTRLTVL.

The gene calls are TRBV7-6 and TRBJ1-1; 9 bases match TRBD1. CDR3 length equals 17 residues. Germline loops: CDR1 SGHVS, CDR2 FNYEAQ. V gave up 5 bases and J gave up 1 base; unmatched junction bases: 11. CDR3 sequence reads: CASSPRGTGSSNTEAFF. The CDR3 nucleotides are TGTGCCAGCAGCCCCCGGGGGACAGGGAGTTCGAACACTGAAGCTTTCTTT.